This TCR beta chain was observed in a study of CD8 T cells in Susac syndrome. TCR beta was sequenced from blood CD8+ and CD4+ T cells. The patients serving as multiple sclerosis controls were treatment-naive. They had stable or active relapsing-remitting disease and fulfilled revised McDonald criteria. TEMRA cells underwent FACS enrichment and CD8+ and CD4+ T cells underwent negative isolation. The table lists this clonotype with a count of one. An amount of RNA that ranged from about 0.45 to 1 ug was reverse transcribed with random hexamers. Amplification of TCR beta CDR3 was carried out by immunoSEQ multiplex PCR, which covered 54 Vbeta and 13 Jbeta segments. TCRdb itself ran the immunoSEQ multiplex PCR reads through MiXCR, one entry per CDR3 protein. The table has around 130,000 distinct CDR3 sequences, 95% seen once. V was trimmed by 5 bases and J by 0 bases, leaving 14 bases between them. CDR3 length equals 17 residues.

The chain links TRBV12-3 or TRBV12-4 to TRBJ2-6; D is unclear. The receptor was derived from a human donor with multiple sclerosis. Sequences were obtained from CD4+ T cells from PBMCs. The CDR3 sequence is CASSQSGRTSGANVLTF. DNA for the CDR3: TGTGCCAGCAGTCAAAGTGGACGGACCTCTGGGGCCAACGTCCTGACTTTC.